This T cell receptor (beta chain) came from a study of CD8 T cells in ankylosing spondylitis. Study findings and constraints: Peripheral blood held disease-linked clones only at relatively low frequency, and these were CD8+. A motif of roughly eight highly homologous TCR beta variants was seen as apparently characteristic of ankylosing spondylitis blood.

Concerning this clonotype itself: The target antigen is unknown.

Trimming stripped 5 bases from V and 7 bases from J, with 6 bases between. From germline, CDR1 is WNHNN and CDR2 SYGVQD (reference sequence). The CDR3 contains 12 residues. TCRdb fed the 5' RACE reads into MiXCR, producing one record per CDR3 protein. The table lists around 330,000 distinct CDR3 sequences, around a tenth of them singletons. Sequencing was carried out using blood, either unsorted or a sorted T cell fraction (not recorded which). The sequence was obtained from a female donor with ankylosing spondylitis or in good health (not recorded which). This rearrangement joins TRBV10-1 to TRBJ1-6, with unresolved D. The DNA for the CDR3 is TGCGCCAGCAGTAGGACGAATTCACCCCTCCACTTT. Its protein is CASSRTNSPLHF.